This note documents a single TCR beta chain sequence. The entry originates in a study of CD8+ T cells in alopecia areata. CDR3 size: 13 residues. V lost 3 bases, J lost 2 bases, and 10 bases lay in between. Germline V CDR1 and CDR2: GTSNPN, SVGIG (reference sequence). Reverse transcribed after extraction, RNA yielded cDNA as the sequencing template. Using immunoSEQ multiplex PCR, the repertoire was profiled, and TCRdb retains in-frame clones only, with some absent. The sample holds approximately 180,000 clones, about 72% seen once. This TCR derives from a human donor with alopecia areata. The source material was CD8+ T cells sorted from blood, sampled at week 0. The V call is TRBV30, the J call TRBJ1-1, with a possible D match to TRBD1 (6 bases). This chain's CDR3 is CAWRIQGNTEAFF. The CDR3 region has the DNA TGTGCCTGGAGGATACAGGGCAACACTGAAGCTTTCTTT.